The present entry profiles one TCR beta chain with its context. This specimen comes from a study of cytomegalovirus exposure and HLA in healthy donors. Both 60 Vbeta primers and 13 Jbeta primers went into the PCR. The assay was immunoSEQ multiplex PCR, and TCRdb's table has in-frame clones only and misses some. The table has about 98,000 clones, 70% seen once. The receptor comes from a man in his forties or fifties in good health and CMV-seronegative. Specimen: PBMCs.

The CDR3 reads CAWSIGRVITSGYTF. DNA for the CDR3: TGTGCCTGGAGTATTGGCAGGGTGATAACGAGTGGCTACACCTTC. This sequence joins TRBV30 and TRBJ1-2; TRBD1 might be the D (5 bases). The CDR3 totals 15 residues. Germline loops: CDR1 GTSNPN, CDR2 SVGIG (reference sequence). The V end lost 2 bases, the J end lost 7 bases, and 20 bases lay between the germline ends.